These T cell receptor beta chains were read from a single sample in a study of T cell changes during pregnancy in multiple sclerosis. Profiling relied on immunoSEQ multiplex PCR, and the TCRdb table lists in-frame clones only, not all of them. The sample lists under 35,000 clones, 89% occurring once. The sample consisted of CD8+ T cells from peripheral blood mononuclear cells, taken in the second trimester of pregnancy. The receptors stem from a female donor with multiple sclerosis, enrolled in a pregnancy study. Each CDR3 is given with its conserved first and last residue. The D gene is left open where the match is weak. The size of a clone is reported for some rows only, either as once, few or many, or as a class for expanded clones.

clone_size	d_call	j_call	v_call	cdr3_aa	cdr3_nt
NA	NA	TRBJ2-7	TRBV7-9	CASSPTASYEQYF	TGTGCCAGCAGCCCGACTGCCTCCTACGAGCAGTACTTC
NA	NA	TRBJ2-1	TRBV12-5	CASGSPNGRVGIYEQFF	TGTGCTAGTGGTTCCCCGAACGGCAGGGTGGGGATCTATGAGCAGTTCTTC
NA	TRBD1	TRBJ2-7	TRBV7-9	CASSAGTGYSYEQYF	TGTGCCAGCAGCGCGGGGACAGGGTACTCCTACGAGCAGTACTTC
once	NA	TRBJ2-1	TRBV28	CASSRGSSYNEQFF	TGTGCCAGCAGCCGGGGTAGCTCCTACAATGAGCAGTTCTTC
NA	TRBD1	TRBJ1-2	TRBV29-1	CSVLAAGGGYTF	TGCAGCGTTCTAGCCGCAGGGGGCGGCTACACCTTC
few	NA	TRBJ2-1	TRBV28	CASNPHRRREQFF	TGTGCCAGCAACCCCCATCGGCGCAGGGAGCAGTTCTTC
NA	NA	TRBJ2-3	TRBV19	CASSAYSYADTQYF	TGTGCCAGTAGTGCATACAGTTACGCAGATACGCAGTATTTT
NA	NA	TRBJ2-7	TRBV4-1	CASSQVLAEYNYEQYF	TGCGCCAGCAGCCAAGTGCTGGCAGAATACAACTACGAGCAGTACTTC
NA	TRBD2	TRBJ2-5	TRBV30	CAGASGGETQYF	TGTGCCGGGGCCAGCGGGGGGGAGACCCAGTACTTC
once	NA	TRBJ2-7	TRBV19	CASSIGRWSSYEQYF	TGTGCCAGTAGTATTGGCCGGTGGAGTTCCTACGAGCAGTACTTC